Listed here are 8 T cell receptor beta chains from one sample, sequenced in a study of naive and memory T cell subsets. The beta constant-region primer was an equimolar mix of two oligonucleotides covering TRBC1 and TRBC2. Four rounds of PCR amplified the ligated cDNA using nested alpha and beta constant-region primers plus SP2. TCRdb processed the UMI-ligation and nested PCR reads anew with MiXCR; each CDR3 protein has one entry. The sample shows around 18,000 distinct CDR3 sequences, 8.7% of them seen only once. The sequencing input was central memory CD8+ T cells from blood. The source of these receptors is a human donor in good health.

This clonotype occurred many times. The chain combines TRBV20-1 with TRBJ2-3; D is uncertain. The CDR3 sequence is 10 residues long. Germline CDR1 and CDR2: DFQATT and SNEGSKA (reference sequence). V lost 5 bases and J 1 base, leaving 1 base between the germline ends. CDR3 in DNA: TGCAGTGCTCGCACAGATACGCAGTATTTT. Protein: CSARTDTQYF.

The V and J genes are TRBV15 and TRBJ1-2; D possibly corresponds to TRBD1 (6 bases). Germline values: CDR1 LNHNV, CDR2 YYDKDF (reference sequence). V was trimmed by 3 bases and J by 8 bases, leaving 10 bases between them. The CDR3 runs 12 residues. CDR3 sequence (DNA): TGTGCCACCAGCAGTCAGGGGTACGGCTACACCTTC. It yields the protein CATSSQGYGYTF.

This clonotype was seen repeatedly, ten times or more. CDR3 region: CASSLDGGGVDTQYF. In nucleotides, the CDR3 is TGTGCCAGCAGCTTAGATGGCGGGGGGGTCGATACGCAGTATTTT. V is TRBV11-3 and J is TRBJ2-3; 9 bases line up with TRBD2. CDR1 is SGHNT, CDR2 YENEEA, per germline. The CDR3 is 15 residues long. V lost 0 bases to trimming and J lost 6 bases; unmatched junction nucleotides: 4.

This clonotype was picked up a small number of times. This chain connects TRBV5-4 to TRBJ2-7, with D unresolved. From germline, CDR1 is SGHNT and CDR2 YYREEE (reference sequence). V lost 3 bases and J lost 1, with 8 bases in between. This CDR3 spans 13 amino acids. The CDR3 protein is CASSSGNSYEQYF. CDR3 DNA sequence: TGTGCCAGCAGCTCTGGAAATTCCTACGAGCAGTACTTC. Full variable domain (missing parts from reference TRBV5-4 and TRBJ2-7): ETGVTQSPTHLIKTRGQQVTLRCSSQSGHNTVSWYQQALGQGPQFIFQYYREEENGRGNFPPRFSGLQFPNYSSELNVNALELDDSALYLCASSSGNSYEQYFGPGTRLTVT.

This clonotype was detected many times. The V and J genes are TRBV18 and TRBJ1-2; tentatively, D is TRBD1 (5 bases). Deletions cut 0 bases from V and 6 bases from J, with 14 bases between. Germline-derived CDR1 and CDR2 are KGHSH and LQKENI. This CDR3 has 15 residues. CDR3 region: CASSPPRQGVDGYTF. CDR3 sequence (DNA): TGTGCCAGCTCACCACCTAGGCAGGGCGTGGATGGCTACACCTTC.

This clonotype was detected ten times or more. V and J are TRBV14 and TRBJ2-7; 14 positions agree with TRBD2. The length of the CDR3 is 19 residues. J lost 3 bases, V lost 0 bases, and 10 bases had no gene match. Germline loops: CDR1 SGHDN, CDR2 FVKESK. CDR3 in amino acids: CASSQEGLAGGYPRYEQYF. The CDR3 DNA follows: TGTGCCAGCAGCCAAGAAGGACTAGCGGGAGGATACCCCCGCTACGAGCAGTACTTC.

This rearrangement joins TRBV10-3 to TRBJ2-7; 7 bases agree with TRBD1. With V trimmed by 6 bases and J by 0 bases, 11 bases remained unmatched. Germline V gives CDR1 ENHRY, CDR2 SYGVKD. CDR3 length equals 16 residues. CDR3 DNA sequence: TGTGCCATCAGCTTTAAGCCGGGACAGTCCTCCTACGAGCAGTACTTC. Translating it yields CAISFKPGQSSYEQYF.

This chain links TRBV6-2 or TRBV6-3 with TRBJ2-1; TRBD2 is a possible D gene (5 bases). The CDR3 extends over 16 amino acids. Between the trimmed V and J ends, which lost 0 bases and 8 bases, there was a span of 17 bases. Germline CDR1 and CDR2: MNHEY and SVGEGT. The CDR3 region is CASSYSTSTYRDEQFF. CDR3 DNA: TGTGCCAGCAGTTACTCCACTAGTACGTATAGAGATGAGCAGTTCTTC.